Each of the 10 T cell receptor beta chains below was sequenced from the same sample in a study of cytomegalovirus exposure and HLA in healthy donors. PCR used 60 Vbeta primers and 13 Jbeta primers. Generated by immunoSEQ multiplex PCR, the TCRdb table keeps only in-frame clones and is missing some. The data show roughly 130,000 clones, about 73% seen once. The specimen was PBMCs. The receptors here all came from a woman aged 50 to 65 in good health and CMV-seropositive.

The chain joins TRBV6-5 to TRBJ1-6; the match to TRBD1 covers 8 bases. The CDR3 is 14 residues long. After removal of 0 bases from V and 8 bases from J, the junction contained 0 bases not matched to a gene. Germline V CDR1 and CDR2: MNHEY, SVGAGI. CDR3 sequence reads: CASSYSTGDSPLHF. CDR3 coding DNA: TGTGCCAGCAGTTACTCGACAGGGGATTCACCCCTCCACTTT.

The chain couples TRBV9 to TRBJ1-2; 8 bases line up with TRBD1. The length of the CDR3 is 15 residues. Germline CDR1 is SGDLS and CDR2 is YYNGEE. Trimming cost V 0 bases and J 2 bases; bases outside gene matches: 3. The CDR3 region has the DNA TGTGCCAGCAGCGTAGAGGACAGGGCAAACTATGGCTACACCTTC. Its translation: CASSVEDRANYGYTF.

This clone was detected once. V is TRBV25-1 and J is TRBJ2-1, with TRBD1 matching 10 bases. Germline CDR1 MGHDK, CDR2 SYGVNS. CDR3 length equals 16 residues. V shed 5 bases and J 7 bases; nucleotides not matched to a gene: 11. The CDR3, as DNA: TGTGCCAGCAGTTCGCCGGGACAGGGGTGGGCGAATGAGCAGTTCTTC. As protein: CASSSPGQGWANEQFF. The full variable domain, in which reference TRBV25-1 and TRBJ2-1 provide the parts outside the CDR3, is EADIYQTPRYLVIGTGKKITLECSQTMGHDKMYWYQQDPGMELHLIHYSYGVNSTEKGDLSSESTVSRIRTEHFPLTLESARPSHTSQYLCASSSPGQGWANEQFFGPGTRLTVL.

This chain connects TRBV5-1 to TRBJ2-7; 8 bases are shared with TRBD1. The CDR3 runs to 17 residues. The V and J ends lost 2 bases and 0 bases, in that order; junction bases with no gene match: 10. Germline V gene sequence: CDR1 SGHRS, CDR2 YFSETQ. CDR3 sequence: CASSLYPQGGLSYEQYF. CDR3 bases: TGCGCCAGCAGCTTATACCCACAGGGGGGCCTCTCCTACGAGCAGTACTTC.

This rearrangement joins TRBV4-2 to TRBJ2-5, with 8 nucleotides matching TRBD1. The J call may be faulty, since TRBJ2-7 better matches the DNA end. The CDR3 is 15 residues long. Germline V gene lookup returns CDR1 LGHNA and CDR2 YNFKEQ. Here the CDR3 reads CASSHRTGPAYEQYF. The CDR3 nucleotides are TGTGCCAGCAGCCACCGGACAGGGCCCGCCTACGAGCAGTACTTC.

The CDR3 is CATTGTSTDTQYF. The DNA of the CDR3 is TGTGCTACCACCGGGACTAGCACAGATACGCAGTATTTT. The chain combines TRBV12-5 with TRBJ2-3; tentatively, D is TRBD2 (6 bases). The germline V gene has CDR1 LGHNT and CDR2 FRNRAP. CDR3 length: 13 amino acids. Trimming stripped 10 bases from V and 0 bases from J, with 11 bases between.

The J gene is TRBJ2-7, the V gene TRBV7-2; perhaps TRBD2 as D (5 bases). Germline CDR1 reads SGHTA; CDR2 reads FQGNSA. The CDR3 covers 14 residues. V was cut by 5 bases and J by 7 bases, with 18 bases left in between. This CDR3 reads CASSPRSRTGEQYF. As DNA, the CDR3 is TGTGCCAGCAGCCCGCGATCCAGGACGGGGGAGCAGTACTTC.

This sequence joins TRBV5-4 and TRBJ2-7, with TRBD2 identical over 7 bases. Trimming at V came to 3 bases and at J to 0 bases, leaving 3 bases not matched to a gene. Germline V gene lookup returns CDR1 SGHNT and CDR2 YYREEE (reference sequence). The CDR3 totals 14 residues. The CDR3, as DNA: TGTGCCAGCAGCTCTCAGCGGGACTCCTACGAGCAGTACTTC. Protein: CASSSQRDSYEQYF.

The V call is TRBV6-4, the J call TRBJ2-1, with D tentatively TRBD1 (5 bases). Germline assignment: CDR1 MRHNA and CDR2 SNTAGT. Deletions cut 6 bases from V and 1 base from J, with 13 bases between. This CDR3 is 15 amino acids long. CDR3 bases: TGTGCCAGCAGCCCAGGGATTAGATCCTACAATGAGCAGTTCTTC. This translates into CASSPGIRSYNEQFF.

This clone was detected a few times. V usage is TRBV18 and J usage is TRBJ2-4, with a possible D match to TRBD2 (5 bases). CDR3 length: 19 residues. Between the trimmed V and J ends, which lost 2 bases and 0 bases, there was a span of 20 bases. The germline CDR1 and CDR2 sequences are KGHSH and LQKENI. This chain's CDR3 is CASSPELVESGLAKNIQYF. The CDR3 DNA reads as TGTGCCAGCTCACCAGAGCTGGTTGAGAGCGGACTAGCCAAAAACATTCAGTACTTC.